The present TCR beta chain was sequenced within a study of T cells after yellow fever vaccination. The CDR3 totals 16 residues. Unmatched junction bases numbered 12, after V lost 5 bases and J lost 6 bases. The germline CDR1 and CDR2 sequences are LNHDA and SQIVND (reference sequence). TCRdb analysed the 5' RACE reads with MiXCR anew, one entry per CDR3 protein. The sample consists of 200,000 to 300,000 distinct CDR3 sequences, less than 7.5% of them appearing once. This clonotype was seen repeatedly, ten times or more. This sample comprised CD4+ T cells sorted from PBMCs, obtained on the day of the yellow fever booster vaccination. The gene calls are TRBV19 and TRBJ2-1; 8 bases align to TRBD2. The origin of this receptor is a young man who received the YFV17D yellow fever vaccine. The DNA for the CDR3 is TGTGCCAGTAGTCCCGGGGGTGACGGGAGGGGCAATGAGCAGTTCTTC. This codes for CASSPGGDGRGNEQFF.